Below, 6 T cell receptor beta chains from the same sample are listed, as sequenced in a study of blood T cell repertoires in COVID-19. The repertoire was sequenced with immunoSEQ multiplex PCR; TCRdb's copy has only in-frame clones and lacks some. This table has fewer than 30,000 clones, around 95% appearing once. Sequenced material: peripheral blood. The receptors were gathered from a human donor with active COVID-19. The donor label of this sample is uncertain.

This clone was seen a single time. The chain recombines TRBV5-1 with TRBJ2-7, with D tentatively TRBD2 (5 bases). CDR3 length: 12 amino acids. Germline CDR1 reads SGHRS; CDR2 reads YFSETQ. The V end lost 0 bases, the J end lost 6 bases, and 7 bases lay between the germline ends. The CDR3 here is CASSLVRGEQYF. The CDR3 region has the DNA TGCGCCAGCAGCTTGGTTCGGGGCGAGCAGTACTTC.

This clone has a handful of counts. This sequence joins TRBV5-1 and TRBJ2-7; D is perhaps TRBD1 (6 bases). The CDR3 consists of 17 residues. V was cut by 3 bases and J by 0 bases, with 19 bases left in between. Germline CDR1 and CDR2: SGHRS and YFSETQ. The CDR3 loop reads CASSYPTQGQSSYEQYF. In DNA form, the CDR3 reads TGCGCCAGCAGCTACCCAACACAGGGTCAAAGCTCCTACGAGCAGTACTTC.

The table lists this clone with a count of one. The V and J genes are TRBV7-2 and TRBJ1-1; D possibly corresponds to TRBD1 (6 bases). CDR3 length equals 15 residues. The germline V gene encodes CDR1 SGHTA and CDR2 FQGNSA. V dropped 1 base and J dropped 1 base, with 10 bases sitting between them. This CDR3 is CASSLGGGPNTEAFF. CDR3 nucleotides: TGTGCCAGCAGCTTAGGGGGGGGCCCGAACACTGAAGCTTTCTTT.

The chain couples TRBV6-6 to TRBJ2-1, with D possibly matching TRBD2 (6 bases). The V end was cut by 6 bases, the J end by 0 bases, with 12 bases between. CDR3 length equals 15 residues. From germline, CDR1 is MNHNY and CDR2 SVGAGI (reference sequence). In nucleotides, the CDR3 is TGTGCCAGCAGCCTCGGGGGATACTCCTACAATGAGCAGTTCTTC. As protein: CASSLGGYSYNEQFF.

The rearrangement links TRBV18 to TRBJ2-5; a weak D match, TRBD1 (5 bases). The CDR3 consists of 12 residues. Trimming shortened V by 6 bases and J by 3 bases, and 8 bases separated the two germline ends. The germline V gene encodes CDR1 KGHSH and CDR2 LQKENI. The CDR3: CASSLREETQYF. The CDR3 DNA is TGTGCCAGCTCTCTCAGGGAAGAGACCCAGTACTTC.

J is TRBJ2-7 and V is TRBV18, with 16 bases that match TRBD2. The CDR3 runs 19 residues. V lost 2 bases to trimming and J lost 7 bases; unmatched junction nucleotides: 14. Germline CDR1 reads KGHSH; CDR2 reads LQKENI. The CDR3 here is CASSPNGTSGRALVGEQYF. CDR3 bases: TGTGCCAGCTCACCAAATGGGACTAGCGGGAGGGCCCTGGTTGGGGAGCAGTACTTC.